The present entry profiles one T cell receptor beta chain with its context. The sample is drawn from a study of blood T cell repertoires in COVID-19. Study in general: The analysed material was cDNA or gDNA that came from T cells, B-cell-depleted T cells, or PBMCs.

In the authors' methods: Reference gene primer amplification gave estimated nucleated cell counts. Profiled with immunoSEQ multiplex PCR; TCRdb holds only in-frame clones, not every one. The D gene and trimming were derived from the DNA, and the V and J assignments and clone size from that table. The data contain around 94,000 clones, 75% to 90% of them singletons. V was pared by 4 bases and J by 1 base, with 10 bases between. The CDR3 consists of 14 residues. CDR1 and CDR2 from the germline V gene are SNHLY and FYNNEI. The chain carries TRBV2 and TRBJ1-2; possibly TRBD1 for D (5 bases). Sequenced sample: peripheral blood. The clonotype was recovered from a human donor in a cohort sampled during active COVID-19. The CDR3 protein is CASSVLGGNYGYTF. The DNA of the CDR3 is TGTGCCAGCAGTGTTCTGGGGGGTAACTATGGCTACACCTTC.